These 10 T cell receptor beta chains came from one sample sequenced in a study of blood T cell repertoires in COVID-19. Produced via immunoSEQ multiplex PCR; TCRdb's table is partial and in-frame only. The table has 95,000 to 150,000 clones, about three quarters seen once. The source material was peripheral blood. Every receptor here comes from a human donor with acute or convalescent COVID-19. The donor label of this sample is uncertain.

Ten or more counts support this clone. The CDR3 bases are TGTGCCAGCATGGAGCCTGGGGCCAACGTCCTGACTTTC. It specifies CASMEPGANVLTF. The chain recombines TRBV25-1 with TRBJ2-6; D gene ambiguous. Germline V gene sequence: CDR1 MGHDK, CDR2 SYGVNS. Trimming took 7 bases from V and 2 from J, leaving 6 bases between them. This CDR3 is 13 amino acids long.

This rearrangement joins TRBV7-9 to TRBJ1-5; 7 bases are shared with TRBD1. V trimming: 5 bases; J trimming: 0 bases; junction bases outside the gene matches: 7. This CDR3 comprises 16 residues. Per the germline V gene, CDR1 is SEHNR and CDR2 is FQNEAQ (reference sequence). The CDR3, as DNA: TGTGCCAGCAGCCTCGGGGACAGCCATAGCAATCAGCCCCAGCATTTT. It yields the protein CASSLGDSHSNQPQHF.

The rearrangement links TRBV20-1 to TRBJ2-5; D might be TRBD1 (6 bases). The germline V and J ends were trimmed by 5 bases and 6 bases, with 10 bases remaining between them. The V gene's germline CDR1 is DFQATT and CDR2 SNEGSKA (reference sequence). The CDR3 sequence is 11 residues long. CDR3: CSALRGKTQYF. The CDR3 DNA reads as TGCAGTGCTCTCAGGGGAAAGACCCAGTACTTC.

The CDR3 spells CASSLAWDSRYEQYF. CDR3 in DNA: TGCGCCAGCAGCTTGGCCTGGGACTCCCGCTACGAGCAGTACTTC. The chain combines TRBV5-1 with TRBJ2-7, with D perhaps matching TRBD2 (6 bases). The CDR3 contains 15 residues. Trimming stripped 0 bases from V and 3 bases from J, with 13 bases between. Per germline, CDR1 SGHRS and CDR2 YFSETQ.

This chain links TRBV19 with TRBJ1-6; perhaps TRBD1 as D (5 bases). The germline CDR1 and CDR2 sequences are LNHDA and SQIVND (reference sequence). CDR3 length: 16 amino acids. With 6 bases removed from V and 0 bases from J, the gap between germline ends came to 12 bases. The chain's CDR3 is CASRDVQGSYNSPLHF. CDR3 coding DNA: TGTGCCAGTAGGGATGTTCAGGGCTCCTATAATTCACCCCTCCACTTT.

The CDR3 here is CAGSFVAGRTDTQYF. The CDR3 region has the DNA TGTGCCGGAAGTTTCGTAGCTGGCCGCACAGATACGCAGTATTTT. The chain is built from TRBV6-6 and TRBJ2-3; D uncertain. Germline V gene sequence: CDR1 MNHNY, CDR2 SVGAGI (reference sequence). There are 15 residues in the CDR3. V gave up 11 bases and J gave up 1 base, with 19 bases separating them.

The chain recombines TRBV12-5 with TRBJ2-2; TRBD2 might be the D (7 bases). The V end lost 4 bases, the J end lost 4 bases, and 13 bases lay between the germline ends. This CDR3 spans 15 amino acids. Germline V lookup: CDR1 LGHNT, CDR2 FRNRAP. The DNA of the CDR3 is TGTGCTAGTGGTTGGGGGGGCGCCTTCACCGGGGAGCTGTTTTTT. Its translation is CASGWGGAFTGELFF.

To note about this clone: A read error may produce the germline difference seen at one junction end. The genes are TRBV18 and TRBJ1-2; a weak D match, TRBD1 (6 bases). The CDR3 is 13 residues long. Germline-derived CDR1 and CDR2 are KGHSH and LQKENI. This CDR3 reads CASSPQETQGSYF. The CDR3 DNA reads as TGTGCCAGCTCACCACAAGAGACACAGGGTTCTTACTTC.

This clone has just one count. The chain combines TRBV27 with TRBJ1-6; D remains unclear. The CDR3 has 13 residues. V was pared by 6 bases and J by 3 bases, with 6 bases between. Germline V CDR1 and CDR2: MNHEY, SMNVEV (reference sequence). The CDR3 here is CASRISYNSPLHF. In DNA form, the CDR3 reads TGTGCCAGCAGAATCAGCTATAATTCACCCCTCCACTTT.

This chain joins TRBV7-2 and TRBJ2-5; 8 bases match TRBD2. Per the germline V gene, CDR1 is SGHTA and CDR2 is FQGNSA. V was pared by 5 bases and J by 9 bases, with 5 bases of the junction left unmatched. The CDR3 totals 12 residues. In nucleotides, the CDR3 is TGTGCCAGCAGCCGCGTCGGGAGGGCCCAGTACTTC. It codes for CASSRVGRAQYF.